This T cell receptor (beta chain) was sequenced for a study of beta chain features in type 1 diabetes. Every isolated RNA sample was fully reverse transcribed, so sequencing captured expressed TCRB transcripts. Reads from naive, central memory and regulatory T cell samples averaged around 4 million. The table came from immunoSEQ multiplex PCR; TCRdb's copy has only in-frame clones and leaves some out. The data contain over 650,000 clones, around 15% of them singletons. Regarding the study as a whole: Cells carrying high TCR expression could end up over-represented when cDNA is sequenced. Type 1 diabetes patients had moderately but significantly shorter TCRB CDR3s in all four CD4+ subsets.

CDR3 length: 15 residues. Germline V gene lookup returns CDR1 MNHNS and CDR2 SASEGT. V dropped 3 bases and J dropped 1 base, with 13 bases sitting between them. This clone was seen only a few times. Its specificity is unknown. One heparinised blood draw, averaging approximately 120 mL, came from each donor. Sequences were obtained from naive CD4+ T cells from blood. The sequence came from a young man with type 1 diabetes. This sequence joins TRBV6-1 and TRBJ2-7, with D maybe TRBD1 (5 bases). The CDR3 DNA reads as TGTGCCAGCAGTGATACCCCGGACATATCCTACGAGCAGTACTTC. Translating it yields CASSDTPDISYEQYF.